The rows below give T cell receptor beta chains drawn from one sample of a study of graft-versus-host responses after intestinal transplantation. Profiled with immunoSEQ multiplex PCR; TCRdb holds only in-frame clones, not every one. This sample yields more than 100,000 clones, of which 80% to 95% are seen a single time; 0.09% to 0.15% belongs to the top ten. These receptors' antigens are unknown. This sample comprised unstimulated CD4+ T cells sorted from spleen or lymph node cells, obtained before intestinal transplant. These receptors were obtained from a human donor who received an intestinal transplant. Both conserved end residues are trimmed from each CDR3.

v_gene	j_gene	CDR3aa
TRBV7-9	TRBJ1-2	ASSLTGQVGGYGYT
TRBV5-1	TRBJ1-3	ASSLPGGSGNTIY
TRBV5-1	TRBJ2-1	ASSFSGTTGEQF
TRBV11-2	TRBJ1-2	ASSLEGQGAEYT
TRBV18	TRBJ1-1	ASSPAEETEAF
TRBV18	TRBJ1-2	ASSTTGGYGYT
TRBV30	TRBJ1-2	AWRAGTGLLGYT
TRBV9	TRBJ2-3	ASSVEGTPHRKDTQY
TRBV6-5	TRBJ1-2	ASSRGGTGRGGYT
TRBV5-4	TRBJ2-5	ASKAGDRETQY
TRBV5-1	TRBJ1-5	ASSFQGGSQPQH
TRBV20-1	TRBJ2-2	SAPGYGELF
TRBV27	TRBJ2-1	ASSLPSGRVDNEQF
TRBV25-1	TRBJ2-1	ASSELPPVGNEQF
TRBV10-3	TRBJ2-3	AISSGTSVPDTQY
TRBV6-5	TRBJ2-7	ASKLGGTSSYEQY
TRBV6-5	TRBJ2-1	ASRQTSRGLNEQF
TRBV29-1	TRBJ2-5	SVERTAKGETQY
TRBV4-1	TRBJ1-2	ASSHYKGQGGNYGYT
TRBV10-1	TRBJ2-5	ASSDPTRSETQY
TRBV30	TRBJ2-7	AWSVGGLPYEQY